These 21 T cell receptor beta chains came from one sample sequenced in a study of identical twins. TCRdb reprocessed the 5' RACE reads with MiXCR, giving one entry per CDR3 protein. The table has approximately 220,000 distinct CDR3 sequences, over 8% seen once. Sequenced: memory (CD45RO+) T cells sorted from blood. These receptors originate from a woman under 30 in good health.

The sample holds a few counts of this clonotype. V and J are TRBV6-2 or TRBV6-3 and TRBJ2-7, with D perhaps TRBD2 (6 bases). This CDR3 comprises 15 residues. The V gene's germline CDR1 is MNHEY and CDR2 SVGEGT. The V and J ends lost 2 bases and 6 bases respectively, with 17 bases between them. CDR3 bases: TGTGCCAGCAGTTACCTATGGGGGGAGAGCGCCGAGCAGTACTTC. It yields the protein CASSYLWGESAEQYF.

The chain is built from TRBV11-1 and TRBJ2-5; D not resolved. V lost 4 bases and J 3 bases, leaving 6 bases between the germline ends. Germline CDR1 reads SGHAT; CDR2 reads FQDESV (reference sequence). CDR3 length: 12 amino acids. The CDR3 DNA follows: TGTGCCAGCAGCTACTACGAAGAGACCCAGTACTTC. Encoded protein: CASSYYEETQYF. The full variable domain, completed using reference TRBV11-1 and TRBJ2-5, is EAEVAQSPRYKITEKSQAVAFWCDPISGHATLYWYRQILGQGPELLVQFQDESVVDDSQLPKDRFSAERLKGVDSTLKIQPAELGDSAMYLCASSYYEETQYFGPGTRLLVL.

The chain has TRBV6-1 and TRBJ2-1, with D perhaps TRBD2 (6 bases). Germline V gives CDR1 MNHNS, CDR2 SASEGT. The ends were cut back, 6 bases at V and 15 bases at J, with 15 bases in the middle. The CDR3 is made up of 11 amino acids. CDR3: CASSDERVPFF. Written as DNA, the CDR3 is TGTGCCAGCAGCGATGAGCGGGTCCCGTTCTTC.

The table lists this clonotype with a few counts. The chain is built from TRBV12-3 or TRBV12-4 and TRBJ2-6; no definite D call. V dropped 1 base and J dropped 2 bases, with 6 bases sitting between them. The CDR3 spans 15 residues. The CDR3 DNA reads as TGTGCCAGCAGTTTAGTTGGGGCTGGGGCCAACGTCCTGACTTTC. This encodes CASSLVGAGANVLTF.

This clonotype was recorded a few times. J is TRBJ2-4 and V is TRBV7-8, with a weak D call TRBD2 (6 bases). Germline V CDR1 and CDR2: SGHVS, FQNEAQ. The CDR3 is 16 residues long. V gave up 1 base and J gave up 1 base, with 11 bases separating them. Here the CDR3 DNA reads TGTGCCAGCAGCTTAGATGCGGGGCTCGCCAAAAACATTCAGTACTTC. Protein product: CASSLDAGLAKNIQYF.

This clonotype has a count of ten or more. This sequence joins TRBV20-1 and TRBJ1-1; D might be TRBD1 (6 bases). The CDR3 loop spans 12 amino acids. Germline V gene data show CDR1 as DFQATT and CDR2 as SNEGSKA (reference sequence). Deletions cut 0 bases from V and 8 bases from J, with 10 bases between. The CDR3 loop reads CSARDRDIEAFF. The CDR3 nucleotides are TGCAGTGCTAGAGATCGGGACATAGAAGCTTTCTTT.

This chain uses TRBV20-1 with TRBJ2-1; 9 nucleotides match TRBD2. V trimming: 0 bases; J trimming: 6 bases; junction bases outside the gene matches: 9. CDR1 is DFQATT and CDR2 is SNEGSKA in the germline V gene (reference sequence). The CDR3 sequence is 16 residues long. CDR3 protein: CSARDPASGKVNEQFF. The DNA of the CDR3 is TGCAGTGCTAGAGATCCAGCTAGCGGGAAGGTCAATGAGCAGTTCTTC.

This clonotype has more than one count but fewer than ten. This chain links TRBV11-2 with TRBJ2-7; 11 bases map to TRBD1. The trim removed 1 base at V and 2 bases at J, leaving 4 bases unmatched. The CDR3 is 16 residues long. Germline V gene sequence: CDR1 SGHAT, CDR2 FQNNGV. This CDR3 is CASSLVGTGGTYEQYF. The CDR3 region has the DNA TGTGCCAGCAGCTTAGTAGGGACAGGGGGGACCTACGAGCAGTACTTC.

This clonotype was seen repeatedly, ten times or more. CDR3 region: CASSYGGVSYNEQFF. In DNA form, the CDR3 reads TGTGCCAGCAGCTATGGGGGGGTGTCCTACAATGAGCAGTTCTTC. This chain joins TRBV12-3 or TRBV12-4 and TRBJ2-1; 7 bases line up with TRBD2. Trimming at V came to 6 bases and at J to 1 base, leaving 6 bases not matched to a gene. The CDR3 is made up of 15 amino acids.

This clonotype was detected a few times. The chain has TRBV20-1 and TRBJ2-3; tentative D call: TRBD2 (6 bases). The V gene's germline CDR1 is DFQATT and CDR2 SNEGSKA (reference sequence). The CDR3 runs 15 residues. Trimming cost V 6 bases and J 2 bases, with 18 bases left between them. The CDR3 protein is CSAENGSEPTDTQYF. CDR3 DNA sequence: TGCAGTGCGGAAAACGGGAGTGAGCCCACAGATACGCAGTATTTT.

This clonotype was counted ten times or more. The rearrangement uses TRBV20-1 and TRBJ1-4, with D uncertain. The V gene's germline CDR1 is DFQATT and CDR2 SNEGSKA (reference sequence). The CDR3 consists of 14 residues. V was trimmed by 1 base and J by 6 bases, leaving 12 bases between them. As DNA, the CDR3 is TGCAGTGCTAGAGGAGGACCGGACCATGAAAAACTGTTTTTT. Protein sequence: CSARGGPDHEKLFF.

The chain couples TRBV3-1 to TRBJ2-3, with 9 positions matching TRBD2. Germline V lookup: CDR1 LGHDT, CDR2 YNNKEL (reference sequence). V gave up 5 bases and J gave up 3 bases; unmatched junction bases: 3. This CDR3 has 14 residues. DNA of the CDR3: TGTGCCAGCAGCACTCTAGCGGGAACAGATACGCAGTATTTT. Translation gives CASSTLAGTDTQYF.

Only a few counts were recorded for this clonotype. The J gene is TRBJ1-5, the V gene TRBV6-1; no clear D gene. The length of the CDR3 is 13 residues. From germline, CDR1 is MNHNS and CDR2 SASEGT. The V gene lost 6 bases and the J gene lost 5 bases, with 11 bases spanning the gap. The CDR3 spells CASREAGDQPQHF. The CDR3 DNA sequence: TGTGCCAGCAGGGAGGCGGGAGATCAGCCCCAGCATTTT.

This clonotype appeared a few times. This rearrangement joins TRBV12-3 or TRBV12-4 to TRBJ2-7; TRBD2 agrees at 9 bases. This CDR3 has 13 residues. The trim removed 8 bases at V and 2 bases at J, leaving 4 bases unmatched. This CDR3 reads CASAAGGTYEQYF. CDR3 coding DNA: TGTGCCAGCGCAGCGGGAGGAACCTACGAGCAGTACTTC.

The chain combines TRBV5-1 with TRBJ2-5; D is uncertain. Germline lookup yields CDR1 SGHRS and CDR2 YFSETQ. The CDR3 has 13 residues. Trimming took off 8 bases at V and 1 base at J, with 12 bases between the two ends. CDR3 sequence: CASKRGSQETQYF. The CDR3 coding sequence is TGCGCCAGTAAAAGAGGCTCCCAAGAGACCCAGTACTTC.

The chain has TRBV15 and TRBJ2-4, with no clear D. The CDR3 consists of 18 residues. The V and J ends lost 0 bases and 1 base respectively, with 16 bases between them. Germline-derived CDR1 and CDR2 are LNHNV and YYDKDF (reference sequence). CDR3 region: CATSRDLAGSSAKNIQYF. The CDR3 region has the DNA TGTGCCACCAGCAGAGACTTGGCTGGCTCTTCGGCCAAAAACATTCAGTACTTC.

The chain combines TRBV7-9 with TRBJ1-1; unclear D gene. Germline lookup yields CDR1 SEHNR and CDR2 FQNEAQ (reference sequence). V gave up 11 bases and J gave up 6 bases, with 4 bases separating them. The CDR3 runs 8 residues. CDR3 DNA sequence: TGTGCCGTTTCTGAAGCTTTCTTT. The encoded protein is CAVSEAFF.

The chain uses TRBV18 and TRBJ2-7; D unresolved. CDR3 length equals 14 residues. Germline CDR1 and CDR2: KGHSH and LQKENI. Trimming shortened V by 2 bases and J by 0 bases, and 8 bases separated the two germline ends. CDR3 bases: TGTGCCAGCTCACCAATGGCCCGCTCCTACGAGCAGTACTTC. This gives the protein CASSPMARSYEQYF.

This clonotype was counted ten times or more. V usage is TRBV25-1 and J usage is TRBJ2-4; no clear D gene. CDR1 MGHDK and CDR2 SYGVNS come from the germline V gene. With 3 bases removed from V and 0 bases from J, the gap between germline ends came to 12 bases. There are 16 residues in the CDR3. The DNA for the CDR3 is TGTGCCAGCAGTGACGGAAAGATGCTAGCCAAAAACATTCAGTACTTC. Translating it yields CASSDGKMLAKNIQYF. The full variable domain, its missing parts supplied by reference TRBV25-1 and TRBJ2-4, is EADIYQTPRYLVIGTGKKITLECSQTMGHDKMYWYQQDPGMELHLIHYSYGVNSTEKGDLSSESTVSRIRTEHFPLTLESARPSHTSQYLCASSDGKMLAKNIQYFGAGTRLSVL.

Only a few counts were recorded for this clonotype. The gene calls are TRBV7-2 and TRBJ1-6, with D hard to call. Germline loops: CDR1 SGHTA, CDR2 FQGNSA. V gave up 7 bases and J gave up 10 bases, with 17 bases separating them. This CDR3 contains 14 residues. The chain's CDR3 is CASTNGRTASPLHF. The CDR3, as DNA: TGTGCCAGCACCAACGGGAGGACGGCCTCACCCCTCCACTTT.

The CDR3 DNA reads as TGTGCCAGCAGCTTGGCGAATCGAGATACGCAGTATTTT. Protein product: CASSLANRDTQYF. This sequence joins TRBV5-6 and TRBJ2-3; no clear D. Germline V CDR1 and CDR2: SGHDT, YYEEEE. The CDR3 has 13 residues. V was clipped by 0 bases and J by 5 bases, with 7 bases between them.